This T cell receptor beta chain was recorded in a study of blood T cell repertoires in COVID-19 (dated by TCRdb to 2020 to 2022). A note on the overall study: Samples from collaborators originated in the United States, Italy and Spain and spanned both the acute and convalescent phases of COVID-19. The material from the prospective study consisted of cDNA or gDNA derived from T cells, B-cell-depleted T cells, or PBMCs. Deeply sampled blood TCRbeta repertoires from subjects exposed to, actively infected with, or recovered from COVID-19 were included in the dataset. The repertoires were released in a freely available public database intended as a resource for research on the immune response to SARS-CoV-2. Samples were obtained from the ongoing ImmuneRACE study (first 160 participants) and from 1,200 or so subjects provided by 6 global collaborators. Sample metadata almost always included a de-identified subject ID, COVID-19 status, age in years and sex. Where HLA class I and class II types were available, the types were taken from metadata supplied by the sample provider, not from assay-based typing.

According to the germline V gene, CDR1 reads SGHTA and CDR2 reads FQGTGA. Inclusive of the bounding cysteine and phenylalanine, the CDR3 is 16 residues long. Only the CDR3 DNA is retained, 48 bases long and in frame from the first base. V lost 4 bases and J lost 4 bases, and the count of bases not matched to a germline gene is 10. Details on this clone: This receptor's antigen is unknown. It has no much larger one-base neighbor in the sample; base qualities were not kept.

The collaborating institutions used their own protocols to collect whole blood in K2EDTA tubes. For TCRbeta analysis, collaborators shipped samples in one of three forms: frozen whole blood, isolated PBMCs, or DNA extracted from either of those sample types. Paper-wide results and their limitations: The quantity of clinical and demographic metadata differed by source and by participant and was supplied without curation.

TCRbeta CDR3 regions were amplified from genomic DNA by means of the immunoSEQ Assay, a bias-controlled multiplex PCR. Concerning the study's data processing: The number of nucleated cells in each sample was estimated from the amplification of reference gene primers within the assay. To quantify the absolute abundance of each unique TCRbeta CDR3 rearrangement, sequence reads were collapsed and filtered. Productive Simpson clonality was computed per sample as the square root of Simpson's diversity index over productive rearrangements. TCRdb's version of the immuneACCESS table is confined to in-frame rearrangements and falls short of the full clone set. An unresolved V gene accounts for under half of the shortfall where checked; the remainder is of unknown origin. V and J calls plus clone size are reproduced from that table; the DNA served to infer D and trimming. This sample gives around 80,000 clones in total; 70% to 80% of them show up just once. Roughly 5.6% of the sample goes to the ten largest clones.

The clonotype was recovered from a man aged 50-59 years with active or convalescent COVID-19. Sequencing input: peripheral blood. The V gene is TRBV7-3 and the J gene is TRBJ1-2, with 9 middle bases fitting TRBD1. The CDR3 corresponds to CASSSQTGQGGYGYTF. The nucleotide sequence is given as TGTGCCAGCAGCTCACAAACGGGACAGGGCGGCTATGGCTACACCTTC.